This is a list of T cell receptor beta chains from one sample in a study of chemoradiotherapy in HPV16-positive cancers. Only in-frame clones appear in the TCRdb table, and some are missing; sequencing was by immunoSEQ multiplex PCR. The sample includes thousands of clones, 77% seen only once; the top ten take over 15%. The source material was tumor tissue, sampled from a patient who underwent chemoradiotherapy. Source of these receptors: a human donor with HPV-associated anogenital cancer. The CDR3 runs from the conserved cysteine through the conserved F or W. The D gene is left open where the match is weak. Clone size, where shown, is once, few, many, or a class for clones that have expanded.

d_gene: TRBD2
abundance: NA
j_gene: TRBJ2-7
v_gene: TRBV10-2
CDR3aa: CASSESSGSAYEQYF
CDR3nt: TGCGCCAGCAGTGAATCCAGCGGGAGTGCCTACGAGCAGTACTTC

d_gene: TRBD2
abundance: NA
j_gene: TRBJ2-2
v_gene: TRBV18
CDR3aa: CASSLAGENTGELFF
CDR3nt: TGTGCCAGCTCCCTAGCGGGGGAGAACACCGGGGAGCTGTTTTTT

d_gene: NA
abundance: NA
j_gene: TRBJ2-2
v_gene: TRBV5-1
CDR3aa: CASSAGTQGGELFF
CDR3nt: TGCGCCAGCAGTGCCGGGACTCAGGGCGGGGAGCTGTTTTTT

d_gene: TRBD2
abundance: NA
j_gene: TRBJ2-3
v_gene: TRBV6-5
CDR3aa: CASGRGGFADTQYF
CDR3nt: TGTGCCAGCGGCCGCGGGGGTTTCGCAGATACGCAGTATTTT

d_gene: NA
abundance: NA
j_gene: TRBJ2-3
v_gene: TRBV7-8
CDR3aa: CASSLVPVTDTQYF
CDR3nt: TGTGCCAGCAGCTTAGTTCCGGTCACAGATACGCAGTATTTT

d_gene: NA
abundance: few
j_gene: TRBJ2-7
v_gene: TRBV11-2
CDR3aa: CASSLEGGTYEQYF
CDR3nt: TGTGCCAGCAGCTTAGAAGGTGGGACCTACGAGCAGTACTTC

d_gene: TRBD2
abundance: NA
j_gene: TRBJ2-1
v_gene: TRBV11-3
CDR3aa: CASSASGRVNEQFF
CDR3nt: TGTGCCAGCAGCGCAAGCGGGAGGGTAAATGAGCAGTTCTTC

d_gene: NA
abundance: NA
j_gene: TRBJ1-2
v_gene: TRBV6-5
CDR3aa: CASRGGNYGYTF
CDR3nt: TGTGCCAGCAGGGGGGGGAACTATGGCTACACCTTC

d_gene: NA
abundance: few
j_gene: TRBJ2-5
v_gene: TRBV6-6
CDR3aa: CASRGNGETQYF
CDR3nt: TGTGCCAGCAGGGGGAATGGGGAGACCCAGTACTTC

d_gene: NA
abundance: NA
j_gene: TRBJ2-4
v_gene: TRBV5-1
CDR3aa: CASSLGAGRAKNIQYF
CDR3nt: TGCGCCAGCAGCTTGGGGGCAGGGAGGGCCAAAAACATTCAGTACTTC

d_gene: NA
abundance: few
j_gene: TRBJ2-1
v_gene: TRBV29-1
CDR3aa: CSVQRQGGIGNEQFF
CDR3nt: TGCAGCGTCCAAAGACAGGGAGGGATCGGCAATGAGCAGTTCTTC

d_gene: NA
abundance: NA
j_gene: TRBJ1-4
v_gene: TRBV30
CDR3aa: CAWRLGEKLFF
CDR3nt: TGTGCCTGGAGATTGGGAGAAAAACTGTTTTTT

d_gene: NA
abundance: NA
j_gene: TRBJ2-3
v_gene: TRBV30
CDR3aa: CAWGQLTDTQYF
CDR3nt: TGTGCCTGGGGACAGCTCACAGATACGCAGTATTTT

d_gene: TRBD1
abundance: NA
j_gene: TRBJ2-1
v_gene: TRBV5-4
CDR3aa: CASSPGGTVGDNEQFF
CDR3nt: TGTGCCAGCAGCCCGGGTGGGACAGTCGGTGACAATGAGCAGTTCTTC

d_gene: NA
abundance: NA
j_gene: TRBJ2-5
v_gene: TRBV5-4
CDR3aa: CASSGVGTGRETQYF
CDR3nt: TGTGCCAGCAGCGGTGTGGGGACCGGCCGAGAGACCCAGTACTTC

d_gene: NA
abundance: NA
j_gene: TRBJ1-2
v_gene: TRBV29-1
CDR3aa: CSVEGDNQGYTF
CDR3nt: TGCAGCGTTGAAGGGGACAATCAGGGCTACACCTTC

d_gene: TRBD1
abundance: NA
j_gene: TRBJ1-2
v_gene: TRBV7-1
CDR3aa: CASSGGGQGNYGYTF
CDR3nt: TGTGCCAGCAGCGGAGGGGGACAGGGGAACTATGGCTACACCTTC

d_gene: NA
abundance: NA
j_gene: TRBJ2-7
v_gene: TRBV5-4
CDR3aa: CASSFGRGSSSYEQYF
CDR3nt: TGTGCCAGCAGTTTTGGTCGCGGATCGAGCTCCTACGAGCAGTACTTC

d_gene: NA
abundance: NA
j_gene: TRBJ1-4
v_gene: TRBV6-5
CDR3aa: CASAPGHREKLFF
CDR3nt: TGTGCCAGCGCCCCGGGACATCGTGAAAAACTGTTTTTT

d_gene: NA
abundance: NA
j_gene: TRBJ2-6
v_gene: TRBV6-4
CDR3aa: CASSDSGSSGPGANVLTF
CDR3nt: TGTGCCAGCAGTGACTCAGGCTCTTCAGGGCCTGGGGCCAACGTCCTGACTTTC

d_gene: TRBD1
abundance: few
j_gene: TRBJ2-7
v_gene: TRBV6-1
CDR3aa: CASRLGQGNEQYF
CDR3nt: TGTGCCAGCAGATTAGGACAGGGCAACGAGCAGTACTTC

d_gene: NA
abundance: NA
j_gene: TRBJ2-1
v_gene: TRBV5-1
CDR3aa: CASSSLPLVYNEQFF
CDR3nt: TGCGCCAGCAGCTCCCTGCCGCTAGTCTACAATGAGCAGTTCTTC